The 5 T cell receptor beta chains given below trace back to one sample, sequenced in a study of cytomegalovirus exposure and HLA in healthy donors. The PCR had 60 Vbeta and 13 Jbeta primers. Repertoires were generated with immunoSEQ multiplex PCR, while TCRdb's copy carries only in-frame clones and drops some. The sample lists under 200,000 clones; about 85% were seen once. The source material was PBMCs. The receptors were sampled from a male donor in good health and CMV-seropositive.

This rearrangement joins TRBV28 to TRBJ2-7, with TRBD2 matching over 7 bases. CDR3 length: 14 amino acids. Germline CDR1 MDHEN, CDR2 SYDVKM. In DNA form, the CDR3 reads TGTGCGACCCAGGCTCTAGCGGTGAACTACGAGCAGTACTTC. It codes for CATQALAVNYEQYF. The whole variable domain, filled in from reference TRBV28 and TRBJ2-7, reads DVKVTQSSRYLVKRTGEKVFLECVQDMDHENMFWYRQDPGLGLRLIYFSYDVKMKEKGDIPEGYSVSREKKERFSLILESASTNQTSMYLCATQALAVNYEQYFGPGTRLTVT.

V is TRBV4-3 and J is TRBJ2-2, with TRBD2 matching 7 bases. After removal of 6 bases from V and 5 bases from J, the junction contained 3 bases not matched to a gene. The CDR3 runs 13 residues. Germline V CDR1 and CDR2: LGHNA, YSLEER. The CDR3 is CASRGGRTGELFF. In DNA form, the CDR3 reads TGCGCCAGCAGGGGAGGGAGGACCGGGGAGCTGTTTTTT.

The chain uses TRBV19 and TRBJ2-1; perhaps TRBD1 as D (6 bases). This CDR3 spans 14 amino acids. Trimming stripped 3 bases from V and 4 bases from J, with 10 bases between. Looked up from germline, CDR1 is LNHDA and CDR2 is SQIVND (reference sequence). CDR3 residues: CASSIQDSYNEQFF. Written as DNA, the CDR3 is TGTGCCAGTAGTATCCAGGACAGTTACAATGAGCAGTTCTTC.

This clone occurred a few times. The chain uses TRBV28 and TRBJ2-1; TRBD2 agrees at 11 bases. Trimming took 6 bases from V and 7 from J; bases not matched to a gene: 17. The CDR3 is 18 amino acids. CDR1 and CDR2 from the germline V gene are MDHEN and SYDVKM. CDR3 amino acids: CASSLGVSGGAGRNEQFF. DNA of the CDR3: TGTGCCAGCAGCCTTGGCGTTAGCGGGGGGGCAGGGAGGAATGAGCAGTTCTTC.

V and J are TRBV6-6 and TRBJ2-1, with TRBD1 identical over 7 bases. CDR3 length: 15 residues. Losses at the gene ends were 8 bases for V and 4 bases for J; bases not matched to a gene: 11. Germline V lookup: CDR1 MNHNY, CDR2 SVGAGI (reference sequence). The CDR3 region has the DNA TGTGCCAGCCGCGAAGGGGGCCTAATTTACAATGAGCAGTTCTTC. Translating gives CASREGGLIYNEQFF.